This T cell receptor beta chain was retrieved from a study of CD8 T cells in ankylosing spondylitis. TCRdb reprocessed the 5' RACE reads via MiXCR and lists one record per CDR3 protein. Here the sample spans 80,000 to 100,000 distinct CDR3 sequences, about 8.3% being singletons. This clonotype was counted at least ten times. What it binds is unknown. Overall study results and limits: Previously reported in reactive arthritis synovial fluid and blood were some of the motif variants. Disease-linked clones were reportedly significantly enriched in matched ankylosing spondylitis synovial fluid.

With 0 bases clipped from V and 4 bases from J, the junction kept 9 bases outside the gene matches. Per germline, CDR1 SGHRS and CDR2 YFSETQ. The CDR3 runs to 16 residues. Sequenced: blood, either unsorted or a sorted T cell fraction (not recorded which). The chain joins TRBV5-1 to TRBJ2-7; 8 positions match TRBD2. This TCR derives from a male donor with ankylosing spondylitis or in good health (not recorded which). In DNA form, the CDR3 reads TGCGCCAGCAGCTTGGCCCAGTCTAGCGGGTATTACGAGCAGTACTTC. Translated: CASSLAQSSGYYEQYF. Filled out from reference TRBV5-1 and TRBJ2-7, the complete variable domain reads KAGVTQTPRYLIKTRGQQVTLSCSPISGHRSVSWYQQTPGQGLQFLFEYFSETQRNKGNFPGRFSGRQFSNSRSEMNVSTLELGDSALYLCASSLAQSSGYYEQYFGPGTRLTVT.